This TCR beta chain appears in the sequencing data of a study of blood T cell repertoires in COVID-19. The V end was cut by 4 bases, the J end by 8 bases, with 20 bases between. CDR1 is LGHDT and CDR2 is YNNKEL in the germline V gene (reference sequence). This CDR3 comprises 16 residues. Assay used: immunoSEQ multiplex PCR; TCRdb lists only in-frame clones, some missing. This table has roughly 49,000 clones, about 83% appearing once. Material: peripheral blood. The chain links TRBV3-1 (or the pseudogene TRBV3-2) to TRBJ1-4, with a possible D match to TRBD1 (6 bases). The origin of this receptor is a man aged 40-49 years with acute or convalescent COVID-19. The CDR3 sequence: CASSLGNYRVGEKLFF. The CDR3 DNA is TGTGCCAGCAGCCTTGGGAACTACAGGGTTGGGGAAAAACTGTTTTTT.